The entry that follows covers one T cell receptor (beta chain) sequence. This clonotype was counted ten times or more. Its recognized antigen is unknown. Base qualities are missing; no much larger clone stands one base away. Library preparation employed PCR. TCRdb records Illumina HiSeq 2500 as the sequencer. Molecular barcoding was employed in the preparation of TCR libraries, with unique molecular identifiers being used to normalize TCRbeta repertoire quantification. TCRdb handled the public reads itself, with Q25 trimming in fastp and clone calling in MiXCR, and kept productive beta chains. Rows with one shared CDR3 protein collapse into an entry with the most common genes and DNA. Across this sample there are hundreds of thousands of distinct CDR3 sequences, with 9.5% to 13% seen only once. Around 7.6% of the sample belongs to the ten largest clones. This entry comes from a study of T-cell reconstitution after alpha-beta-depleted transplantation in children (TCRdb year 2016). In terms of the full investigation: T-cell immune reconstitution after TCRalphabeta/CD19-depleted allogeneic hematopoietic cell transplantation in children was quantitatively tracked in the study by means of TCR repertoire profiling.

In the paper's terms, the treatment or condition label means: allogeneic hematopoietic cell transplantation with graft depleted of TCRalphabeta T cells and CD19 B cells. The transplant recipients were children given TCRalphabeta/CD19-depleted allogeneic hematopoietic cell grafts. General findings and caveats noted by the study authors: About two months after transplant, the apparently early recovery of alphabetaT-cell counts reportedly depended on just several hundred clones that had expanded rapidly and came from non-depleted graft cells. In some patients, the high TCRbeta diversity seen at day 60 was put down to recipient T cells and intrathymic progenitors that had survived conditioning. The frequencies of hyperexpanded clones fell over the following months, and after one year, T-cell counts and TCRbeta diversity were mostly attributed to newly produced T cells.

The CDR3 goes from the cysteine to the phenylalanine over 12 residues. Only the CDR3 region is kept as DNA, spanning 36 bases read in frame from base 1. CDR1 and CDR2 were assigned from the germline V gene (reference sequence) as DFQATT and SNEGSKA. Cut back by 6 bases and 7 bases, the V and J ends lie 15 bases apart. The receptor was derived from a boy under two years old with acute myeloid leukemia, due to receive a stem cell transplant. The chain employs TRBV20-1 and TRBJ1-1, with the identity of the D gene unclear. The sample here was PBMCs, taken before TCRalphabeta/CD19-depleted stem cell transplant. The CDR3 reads CSAGGNTDEAFF. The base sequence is TGCAGTGCCGGCGGTAATACTGATGAAGCTTTCTTT.